Listed below are T cell receptor beta chains from one sample, sequenced in a study of STAT5B mutations in CD4+ large granular lymphocyte leukemia. Generated by immunoSEQ multiplex PCR, the TCRdb table keeps only in-frame clones and is missing some. The sample has 4,000 or so clones; about four fifths are singletons. The material sequenced was PBMCs. Receptor source: a man between 60 and 75 years old with CD4+ T-cell large granular lymphocyte leukemia. Both conserved end residues are part of each CDR3. The order of the fields is D gene, J gene, clone size, V gene, CDR3 DNA, CDR3 protein. The D gene is left open where the match is weak. Only some rows state a clone size, as once, few, many or a class for expanded clones.

D gene: NA
J gene: TRBJ1-1
clone size: NA
V gene: TRBV4-2
CDR3 DNA: TGTGCCAGCAGCCAAGGGGGTGGATTAGCCGGAGCTTTCTTT
CDR3 protein: CASSQGGGLAGAFF

D gene: TRBD1
J gene: TRBJ1-2
clone size: NA
V gene: TRBV9
CDR3 DNA: TGTGCCAGCAGCGTTCCGGGACAGGGCTATGGCTACACCTTC
CDR3 protein: CASSVPGQGYGYTF

D gene: TRBD1
J gene: TRBJ1-4
clone size: NA
V gene: TRBV29-1
CDR3 DNA: TGCAGCGTAAGCCCGACAGGGTCGAATGAAAAACTGTTTTTT
CDR3 protein: CSVSPTGSNEKLFF

D gene: NA
J gene: TRBJ2-7
clone size: few
V gene: TRBV5-6
CDR3 DNA: TGTGCCAGCAGCTTGGTCGGCCCAAACTCCTACGAGCAGTACTTC
CDR3 protein: CASSLVGPNSYEQYF

D gene: NA
J gene: TRBJ1-2
clone size: NA
V gene: TRBV2
CDR3 DNA: TGTGCCAGCCAGCCGGGGACCTATGGCTACACCTTC
CDR3 protein: CASQPGTYGYTF

D gene: TRBD1
J gene: TRBJ1-2
clone size: NA
V gene: TRBV7-6
CDR3 DNA: TGTGCCAGCAGTCCCGACAGGGGGCATGGCTACACCTTC
CDR3 protein: CASSPDRGHGYTF

D gene: NA
J gene: TRBJ2-7
clone size: few
V gene: TRBV27
CDR3 DNA: TGTGCCAGCACCTTGGCCCCTGACGGAGCCTACGAGCAGTACTTC
CDR3 protein: CASTLAPDGAYEQYF

D gene: NA
J gene: TRBJ1-1
clone size: NA
V gene: TRBV11-2
CDR3 DNA: TGTGCCAGCAGGCTAGGGAACACTGAAGCTTTCTTT
CDR3 protein: CASRLGNTEAFF

D gene: TRBD1
J gene: TRBJ1-2
clone size: NA
V gene: TRBV5-6
CDR3 DNA: TGTGCCAGCAGCTTGTACAGGGACAGGGGGAACTATGGCTACACCTTC
CDR3 protein: CASSLYRDRGNYGYTF

D gene: TRBD2
J gene: TRBJ2-7
clone size: once
V gene: TRBV5-1
CDR3 DNA: TGCGCCAGCAGCCCTCGGACTAGCGGGGGACACTACGAGCAGTACTTC
CDR3 protein: CASSPRTSGGHYEQYF

D gene: NA
J gene: TRBJ1-1
clone size: NA
V gene: TRBV6-1
CDR3 DNA: TGTGCCAGCAGACCTACCCAAGGGGACACTGAAGCTTTCTTT
CDR3 protein: CASRPTQGDTEAFF

D gene: TRBD1
J gene: TRBJ2-7
clone size: NA
V gene: TRBV9
CDR3 DNA: TGTGCCAGCAGCAGAAGGACAGGGGCCTACGAGCAGTACTTC
CDR3 protein: CASSRRTGAYEQYF

D gene: NA
J gene: TRBJ1-2
clone size: NA
V gene: TRBV19
CDR3 DNA: TGTGCCAGTAGTATGGTAAGGGCAGAAGGCGAGAGGGACTATGGCTACACCTTC
CDR3 protein: CASSMVRAEGERDYGYTF

D gene: NA
J gene: TRBJ2-1
clone size: large
V gene: TRBV4-1
CDR3 DNA: TGCGCCAGCAGCCCCAGCGGAAGCTCCTACAATGAGCAGTTCTTC
CDR3 protein: CASSPSGSSYNEQFF

D gene: NA
J gene: TRBJ2-3
clone size: NA
V gene: TRBV25-1
CDR3 DNA: TGTGCCAGCAGTGAAGTTTTTAGCGGAGGTACAGATACGCAGTATTTT
CDR3 protein: CASSEVFSGGTDTQYF

D gene: TRBD1
J gene: TRBJ1-2
clone size: NA
V gene: TRBV9
CDR3 DNA: TGTGCCAGCAGCCTGGGACAGGGAGTGGACTATGGCTACACCTTC
CDR3 protein: CASSLGQGVDYGYTF

D gene: TRBD1
J gene: TRBJ2-7
clone size: NA
V gene: TRBV25-1
CDR3 DNA: TGTGCCAGCAGTGATGCAGGGGGCGGGTACGAGCAGTACTTC
CDR3 protein: CASSDAGGGYEQYF

D gene: TRBD2
J gene: TRBJ2-3
clone size: once
V gene: TRBV2
CDR3 DNA: TGTGCCAGCAGACTTTCCAGCGGGGCGGCAGATACGCAGTATTTT
CDR3 protein: CASRLSSGAADTQYF

D gene: NA
J gene: TRBJ1-1
clone size: NA
V gene: TRBV10-1
CDR3 DNA: TGCGCCAGCAGTGAGAATTCGGCAGGCCCTGAAGCTTTCTTT
CDR3 protein: CASSENSAGPEAFF

D gene: NA
J gene: TRBJ2-7
clone size: NA
V gene: TRBV27
CDR3 DNA: TGTGCCAGCAGACCGGTCGGGGCAGGAGGCACAGGGCAGTACTTC
CDR3 protein: CASRPVGAGGTGQYF

D gene: TRBD1
J gene: TRBJ2-3
clone size: NA
V gene: TRBV5-6
CDR3 DNA: TGTGCCAGCAGTATTAGACAGGGCGGTAAGCGCACAGATACGCAGTATTTT
CDR3 protein: CASSIRQGGKRTDTQYF

D gene: NA
J gene: TRBJ2-1
clone size: NA
V gene: TRBV5-5
CDR3 DNA: TGTGCCAGCAGCTTGTGGGCGGGTGATGAGCAGTTCTTC
CDR3 protein: CASSLWAGDEQFF

D gene: TRBD1
J gene: TRBJ1-1
clone size: NA
V gene: TRBV9
CDR3 DNA: TGTGCCAGCAGCCCCTCAGGGGGGTTCACTGAAGCTTTCTTT
CDR3 protein: CASSPSGGFTEAFF

D gene: NA
J gene: TRBJ2-7
clone size: NA
V gene: TRBV29-1
CDR3 DNA: TGCAGCGTTGAAGACGGGGATAGGGGTTCCTACGAGCAGTACTTC
CDR3 protein: CSVEDGDRGSYEQYF

D gene: NA
J gene: TRBJ2-2
clone size: NA
V gene: TRBV4-3
CDR3 DNA: TGCGCCAGCAGCCAAGATTCAGGCACCGGGGAGCTGTTTTTT
CDR3 protein: CASSQDSGTGELFF

D gene: NA
J gene: TRBJ1-3
clone size: NA
V gene: TRBV7-6
CDR3 DNA: TGTGCCAGCAGCTCAACTCGAGGAAACACCATATATTTT
CDR3 protein: CASSSTRGNTIYF

D gene: NA
J gene: TRBJ2-7
clone size: once
V gene: TRBV16
CDR3 DNA: TGTGCCAGCAGCCCTTCGACAGGTCTCACCTACGAGCAGTACTTC
CDR3 protein: CASSPSTGLTYEQYF

D gene: TRBD1
J gene: TRBJ1-1
clone size: NA
V gene: TRBV19
CDR3 DNA: TGTGCCAGCAAATACAGGGGGGACACTGAAGCTTTCTTT
CDR3 protein: CASKYRGDTEAFF

D gene: NA
J gene: TRBJ1-5
clone size: NA
V gene: TRBV2
CDR3 DNA: TGTGCCAGCAGTGAATTTCGACAGGGCAATCAGCCCCAGCATTTT
CDR3 protein: CASSEFRQGNQPQHF

D gene: NA
J gene: TRBJ1-1
clone size: few
V gene: TRBV4-1
CDR3 DNA: TGCGCCAGCAGCCTCGGGGAGGGAAGGACTTTCTTT
CDR3 protein: CASSLGEGRTFF

D gene: TRBD2
J gene: TRBJ2-5
clone size: NA
V gene: TRBV6-1
CDR3 DNA: TGTGCCAGCAGTGACGTACATCCCCTAGCGGGGGGGCTGTTTCAAGAGACCCAGTACTTC
CDR3 protein: CASSDVHPLAGGLFQETQYF

D gene: TRBD2
J gene: TRBJ2-7
clone size: NA
V gene: TRBV13
CDR3 DNA: TGTGCCAGCGAACGGGCGGGGGGGACCTACGAGCAGTACTTC
CDR3 protein: CASERAGGTYEQYF

D gene: NA
J gene: TRBJ1-5
clone size: large
V gene: TRBV4-2
CDR3 DNA: TGTGCCAGCAGCCGGGAGGCGGTCCCCGGGCCCCAGCATTTT
CDR3 protein: CASSREAVPGPQHF

D gene: TRBD1
J gene: TRBJ2-7
clone size: NA
V gene: TRBV4-2
CDR3 DNA: TGTGCCAGCAGCCAAGTAGGGACAGGGCCCTACGAGCAGTACTTC
CDR3 protein: CASSQVGTGPYEQYF

D gene: NA
J gene: TRBJ1-1
clone size: NA
V gene: TRBV2
CDR3 DNA: TGTGCCAGCAGTGAAATTACGGTCGAGATCATCGCCAGAACTGAAGCTTTCTTT
CDR3 protein: CASSEITVEIIARTEAFF

D gene: NA
J gene: TRBJ1-5
clone size: few
V gene: TRBV6-4
CDR3 DNA: TGTGCCAGCAGTGACGGGTCAGGGCAGCATTTT
CDR3 protein: CASSDGSGQHF

D gene: NA
J gene: TRBJ1-5
clone size: NA
V gene: TRBV6-5
CDR3 DNA: TGTGCCAGCAGAGATTTAACAGGTGATCAGCCCCAGCATTTT
CDR3 protein: CASRDLTGDQPQHF

D gene: NA
J gene: TRBJ2-7
clone size: NA
V gene: TRBV4-1
CDR3 DNA: TGCGCCAGCAGATCGGGGGCGGGGGTGCCCTACGAGCAGTACTTC
CDR3 protein: CASRSGAGVPYEQYF

D gene: NA
J gene: TRBJ2-3
clone size: NA
V gene: TRBV19
CDR3 DNA: TGTGCCAGTAGTATCGTTGGGGCCCCCACAGATACGCAGTATTTT
CDR3 protein: CASSIVGAPTDTQYF

D gene: NA
J gene: TRBJ1-5
clone size: few
V gene: TRBV27
CDR3 DNA: TGTGCCAGCACTCAATCGACTAATCAGCCCCAGCATTTT
CDR3 protein: CASTQSTNQPQHF

D gene: NA
J gene: TRBJ2-3
clone size: NA
V gene: TRBV7-2
CDR3 DNA: TGTGCCAGCAGCCATCCCGAGACTAGTTCAGATACGCAGTATTTT
CDR3 protein: CASSHPETSSDTQYF

D gene: NA
J gene: TRBJ2-5
clone size: NA
V gene: TRBV9
CDR3 DNA: TGTGCCAGCAGCGATACAACGCAAGAGACCCAGTACTTC
CDR3 protein: CASSDTTQETQYF

D gene: NA
J gene: TRBJ1-5
clone size: few
V gene: TRBV30
CDR3 DNA: TGTGCCTGGAGTCACTCGGGACCCCCGGAGCATTTT
CDR3 protein: CAWSHSGPPEHF

D gene: NA
J gene: TRBJ2-7
clone size: NA
V gene: TRBV5-6
CDR3 DNA: TGTGCCAGCAGCTTGGTCTCTTTGTATCGGGGCTCCAACGAGCAGTACTTC
CDR3 protein: CASSLVSLYRGSNEQYF

D gene: TRBD2
J gene: TRBJ2-3
clone size: NA
V gene: TRBV27
CDR3 DNA: TGTGCCAGCAGTTCACGCGGGAGGGGACCCACAGATACGCAGTATTTT
CDR3 protein: CASSSRGRGPTDTQYF

D gene: TRBD1
J gene: TRBJ2-7
clone size: once
V gene: TRBV6-6
CDR3 DNA: TGTGCCAGCAAGCTCCGGGGGACAGGGTCCCACGAGCAGTACTTC
CDR3 protein: CASKLRGTGSHEQYF

D gene: TRBD2
J gene: TRBJ2-7
clone size: few
V gene: TRBV29-1
CDR3 DNA: TGCAGCGTTTATCTCGCGACTAGCGGGTACGAGCAGTACTTC
CDR3 protein: CSVYLATSGYEQYF

D gene: TRBD1
J gene: TRBJ2-7
clone size: NA
V gene: TRBV6-1
CDR3 DNA: TGTGCCAGCAGTGCAGACCGACAGGGGAAGGGAGACGAGCAGTACTTC
CDR3 protein: CASSADRQGKGDEQYF